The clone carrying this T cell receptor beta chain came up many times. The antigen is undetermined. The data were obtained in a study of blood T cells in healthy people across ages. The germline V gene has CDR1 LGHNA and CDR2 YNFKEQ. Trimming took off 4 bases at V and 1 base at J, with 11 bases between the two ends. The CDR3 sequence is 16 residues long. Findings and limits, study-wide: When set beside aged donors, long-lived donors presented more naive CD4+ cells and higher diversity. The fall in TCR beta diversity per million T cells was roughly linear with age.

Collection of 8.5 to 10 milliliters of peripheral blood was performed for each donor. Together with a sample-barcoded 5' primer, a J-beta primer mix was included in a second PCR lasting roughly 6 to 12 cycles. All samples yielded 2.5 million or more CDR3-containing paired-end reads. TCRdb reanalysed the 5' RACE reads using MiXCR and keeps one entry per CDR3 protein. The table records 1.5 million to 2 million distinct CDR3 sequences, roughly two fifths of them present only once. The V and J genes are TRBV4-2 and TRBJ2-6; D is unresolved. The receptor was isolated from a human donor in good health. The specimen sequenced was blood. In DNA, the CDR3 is TGTGCCAGCAGCCTCGCAAGTTCGTCTGGGGCCAACGTCCTGACTTTC. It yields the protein CASSLASSSGANVLTF.